This T cell receptor beta chain was identified during a study of T cells in Graves' hyperthyroidism and ophthalmopathy. Study summary: Peripheral blood was taken when the disease was first diagnosed, before any treatment began.

RNA transcripts were the template for amplifying TCR beta CDR3 regions. Using the HTBI primer set, a first-round RT-PCR was run on the TCR CDR3. TCRdb called the multiplex PCR reads again in MiXCR, with one record for every CDR3 protein. Here the sample spans 350,000 or so distinct CDR3 sequences, approximately 18% being singletons. The CDR3 totals 13 residues. Between the trimmed V and J ends, which lost 9 bases and 1 base, there was a span of 11 bases. Germline CDR1 and CDR2: KGHDR and SFDVKD. Study-level findings and limits: For ophthalmopathy, model prediction preceded onset by a median about 6.2 months. Most thyroid clonotypes with frequency above 0.001 were detected in blood.

This clonotype has ten or more counts. The antigen is unknown. Exclusion of a patient resulted from uncontrolled infection, other autoimmune disease, pregnancy or lactation. The receptor was derived from a woman younger than 45 with Graves' hyperthyroidism that later progressed to Graves' ophthalmopathy. The sequenced sample was blood. This chain links TRBV24-1 with TRBJ1-1, with D possibly TRBD1 on 6 matching bases. The CDR3 nucleotides read TGTGCCACCCGGAGGGGGGAGAACACTGAAGCTTTCTTT. It specifies CATRRGENTEAFF.